The clone carrying this TCR beta chain was recorded only once. The sample belongs to a study of blood T cell repertoires in COVID-19. Across the whole study: Italy, Spain and the United States were the sources of the convalescent and acute COVID-19 samples.

The V gene lost 3 bases and the J gene lost 9 bases, with 12 bases spanning the gap. Germline V gene sequence: CDR1 SGHTA, CDR2 FQGNSA. This CDR3 spans 13 amino acids. The repertoire was sequenced with immunoSEQ multiplex PCR; TCRdb's copy has only in-frame clones and lacks some. The sample has about 340,000 clones; under 95% are singletons. Recovery among Cohort 3 donors was established by two negative PCRs, clearance, or symptom resolution. The V and J genes are TRBV7-2 and TRBJ2-1; D might be TRBD1 (5 bases). The sample consisted of PBMCs or T cells enriched from blood (not recorded which). The TCR was taken from a woman aged 25 to 39 who had recovered from COVID-19. CDR3 in DNA: TGTGCCAGCAGCTTGACACTTCAGGGTGAGCAGTTCTTC. Its protein product is CASSLTLQGEQFF.